A selection of T cell receptor beta chains follows, all from one sample in a study of T-cell memory formation after mild COVID-19. TCRdb passed the 5' RACE reads through MiXCR, listing each CDR3 protein once. The sample shows hundreds of thousands of distinct CDR3 sequences, approximately 16% of them seen only once. Input material: PBMCs or a T cell subset sorted from them (not recorded which). Receptors were obtained from a man between 18 and 35 years old who had mild COVID-19 (a few samples of this study predate the infection). Cell type and time point are not known. CDR3s include the opening cysteine and the closing phenylalanine or tryptophan. Fields, in order: CDR3 protein, CDR3 DNA, clone size, CDR3 length, V gene, J gene, D gene. The D gene is left open where the match is weak. Clone size is given for some rows only: seen once, a few or many times, or a class if the clone is expanded.

CAWRKGETGELFF	TGTGCCTGGAGGAAAGGGGAAACCGGGGAGCTGTTTTTT	-	13	TRBV30	TRBJ2-2	-
CATRQGKIATNEKLFF	TGTGCCACTCGACAGGGGAAAATAGCAACTAATGAAAAACTGTTTTTT	few	16	TRBV19	TRBJ1-4	TRBD1
CATSRVRDRPTYEQYF	TGTGCCACCAGCAGAGTCAGGGACCGTCCCACCTACGAGCAGTACTTC	few	16	TRBV15	TRBJ2-7	-
CASIPGRRNTIYF	TGTGCCAGCATCCCGGGACGGCGAAACACCATATATTTT	-	13	TRBV28	TRBJ1-3	-
CASSYNAQETQYF	TGTGCCAGCAGTTATAACGCCCAAGAGACCCAGTACTTC	-	13	TRBV6-5	TRBJ2-5	-
CSARDLRLAEETQYF	TGCAGTGCTAGAGATTTGCGACTAGCGGAAGAGACCCAGTACTTC	many	15	TRBV20-1	TRBJ2-5	TRBD2
CATSEREDTEAFF	TGTGCCACCAGTGAGCGAGAGGACACTGAAGCTTTCTTT	-	13	TRBV24-1	TRBJ1-1	-
CSASSVAGDYEQFF	TGCAGTGCTAGCAGTGTGGCCGGGGACTATGAGCAGTTCTTC	-	14	TRBV20-1	TRBJ2-1	-
CASSRGSGADTQYF	TGTGCCAGCAGCCGGGGCTCGGGGGCAGATACGCAGTATTTT	few	14	TRBV7-3	TRBJ2-3	-
CASSPRDEETQYF	TGTGCCAGCAGCCCCCGGGATGAAGAGACCCAGTACTTC	-	13	TRBV7-9	TRBJ2-5	-
CSARGAVIQETQYF	TGCAGTGCTAGAGGGGCCGTAATCCAAGAGACCCAGTACTTC	-	14	TRBV20-1	TRBJ2-5	-
CASSFPQGARHGYTF	TGTGCCAGCAGCTTCCCACAGGGGGCGCGACATGGCTACACCTTC	many	15	TRBV7-2	TRBJ1-2	TRBD1
CASTPPGLAGGTVKFF	TGTGCCAGCACCCCTCCGGGACTAGCGGGGGGCACGGTGAAGTTCTTC	-	16	TRBV12-3/TRBV12-4	TRBJ2-1	TRBD2
CASSPFEWPSTDTQYF	TGTGCCAGCAGTCCTTTTGAGTGGCCTAGCACAGATACGCAGTATTTT	-	16	TRBV28	TRBJ2-3	-
CASSSGQGLDTQYF	TGTGCCAGCAGCTCGGGACAGGGGCTCGATACGCAGTATTTT	many	14	TRBV7-6	TRBJ2-3	TRBD1
CASSSLRHTEFF	TGTGCCAGCAGCTCCCTCAGGCATACGGAGTTCTTC	few	12	TRBV6-2/TRBV6-3	TRBJ2-1	-
CAISDYFREQETQYF	TGTGCCATCAGTGATTACTTCAGGGAACAAGAGACCCAGTACTTC	many	15	TRBV10-3	TRBJ2-5	-
CASSVEGQISGNTIYF	TGTGCCAGCAGCGTCGAGGGACAGATCTCTGGAAACACCATATATTTT	-	16	TRBV9	TRBJ1-3	TRBD1
CASSFQPEYNSPLHF	TGTGCCAGCAGTTTTCAGCCAGAATATAATTCACCCCTCCACTTT	-	15	TRBV12-3/TRBV12-4	TRBJ1-6	-
CSVSSGNNEQFF	TGCAGCGTTAGTTCAGGGAACAATGAGCAGTTCTTC	-	12	TRBV29-1	TRBJ2-1	-
CASSQDISMALHF	TGTGCCAGCAGCCAGGACATTTCGATGGCCCTCCACTTT	once	13	TRBV7-6	TRBJ1-6	-
CASSVGRLNTEAFF	TGTGCCAGCAGCGTTGGAAGGCTGAACACTGAAGCTTTCTTT	-	14	TRBV9	TRBJ1-1	-